The present TCR beta chain was sequenced within a study of PD-L1 blockade in urothelial cancer. On the study more broadly: Blood analyses occurred 3 weeks (second dose) and 6 weeks post treatment start. Median blood clonality was about 0.081, with about 86,000 unique TCRs.

The length of the CDR3 is 13 residues. The germline gives CDR1 SGHKS, CDR2 YYEKEE (reference sequence). With V trimmed by 4 bases and J by 3 bases, 4 bases remained unmatched. Time point meaning: peripheral blood 6 weeks after treatment start. Patients yielded 1 to 8 samples each, pretreatment and on-treatment. Synthetically made TCR analog templates were put into each PCR as spikes. Sequencing was performed with immunoSEQ multiplex PCR; in TCRdb, only in-frame clones are kept and a portion is missing. The sample includes about 91,000 clones, 83% of them seen just once. This TCR came from a man in his sixties or seventies with urothelial cancer. V usage is TRBV5-5 and J usage is TRBJ2-7; 7 bases agree with TRBD1. This specimen was PBMCs, taken around atezolizumab (anti-PD-L1) treatment. The chain's CDR3 is CASSPGTVYEQYF. CDR3 DNA sequence: TGTGCCAGCAGCCCCGGGACAGTCTACGAGCAGTACTTC.